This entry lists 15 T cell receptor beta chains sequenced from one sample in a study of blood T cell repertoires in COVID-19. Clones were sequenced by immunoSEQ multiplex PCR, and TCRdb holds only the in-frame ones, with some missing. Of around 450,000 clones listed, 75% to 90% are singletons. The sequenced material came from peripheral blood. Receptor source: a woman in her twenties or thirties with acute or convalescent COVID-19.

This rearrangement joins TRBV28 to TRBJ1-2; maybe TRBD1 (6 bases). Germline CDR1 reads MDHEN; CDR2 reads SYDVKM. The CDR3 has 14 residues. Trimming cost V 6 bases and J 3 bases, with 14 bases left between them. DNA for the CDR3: TGTGCCAGCAGCCTACAGGGAATGGACTATGGCTACACCTTC. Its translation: CASSLQGMDYGYTF.

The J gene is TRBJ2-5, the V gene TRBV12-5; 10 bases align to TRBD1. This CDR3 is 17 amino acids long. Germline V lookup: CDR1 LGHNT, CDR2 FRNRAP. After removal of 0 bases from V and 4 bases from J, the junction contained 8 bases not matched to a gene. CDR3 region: CASGLVRGQGVRETQYF. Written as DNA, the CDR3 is TGTGCTAGTGGTTTGGTACGTGGACAGGGGGTAAGAGAGACCCAGTACTTC. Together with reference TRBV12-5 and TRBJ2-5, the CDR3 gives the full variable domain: DARVTQTPRHKVTEMGQEVTMRCQPILGHNTVFWYRQTMMQGLELLAYFRNRAPLDDSGMPKDRFSAEMPDATLATLKIQPSEPRDSAVYFCASGLVRGQGVRETQYFGPGTRLLVL.

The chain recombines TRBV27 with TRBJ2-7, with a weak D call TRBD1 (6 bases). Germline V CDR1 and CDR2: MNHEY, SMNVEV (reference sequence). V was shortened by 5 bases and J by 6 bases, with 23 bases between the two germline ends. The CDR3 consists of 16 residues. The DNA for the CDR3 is TGTGCCAGCAGTGGACATACAGGGAATAGTGTGGGCGAGCAGTACTTC. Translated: CASSGHTGNSVGEQYF.

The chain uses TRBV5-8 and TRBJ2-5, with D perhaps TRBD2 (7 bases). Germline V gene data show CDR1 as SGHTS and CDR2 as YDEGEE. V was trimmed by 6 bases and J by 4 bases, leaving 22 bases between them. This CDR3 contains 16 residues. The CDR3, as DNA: TGTGCCAGCACCATGGGAGGGGGGGCTATCGGAGAGACCCAGTACTTC. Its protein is CASTMGGGAIGETQYF. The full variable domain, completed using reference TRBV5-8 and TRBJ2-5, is EAGVTQSPTHLIKTRGQQATLRCSPISGHTSVYWYQQALGLGLQFLLWYDEGEERNRGNFPPRFSGRQFPNYSSELNVNALELEDSALYLCASTMGGGAIGETQYFGPGTRLLVL.

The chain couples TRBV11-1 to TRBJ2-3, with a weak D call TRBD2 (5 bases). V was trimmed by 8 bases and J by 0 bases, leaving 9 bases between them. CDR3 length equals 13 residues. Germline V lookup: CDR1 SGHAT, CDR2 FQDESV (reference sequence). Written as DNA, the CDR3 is TGTGCCAGCGGACTGGCTAGCACAGATACGCAGTATTTT. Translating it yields CASGLASTDTQYF.

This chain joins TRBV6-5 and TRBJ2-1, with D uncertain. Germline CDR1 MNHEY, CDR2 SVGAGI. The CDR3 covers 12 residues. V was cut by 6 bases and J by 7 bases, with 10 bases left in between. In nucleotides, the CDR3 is TGTGCCAGCAGCCCCCGAGTGAATGAGCAGTTCTTC. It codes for CASSPRVNEQFF.

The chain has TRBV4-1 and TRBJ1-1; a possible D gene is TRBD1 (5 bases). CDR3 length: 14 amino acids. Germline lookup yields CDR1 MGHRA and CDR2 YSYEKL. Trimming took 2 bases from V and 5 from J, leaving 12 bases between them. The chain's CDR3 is CASSQTTGPTEAFF. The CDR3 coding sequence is TGCGCCAGCAGCCAAACCACAGGTCCTACTGAAGCTTTCTTT.

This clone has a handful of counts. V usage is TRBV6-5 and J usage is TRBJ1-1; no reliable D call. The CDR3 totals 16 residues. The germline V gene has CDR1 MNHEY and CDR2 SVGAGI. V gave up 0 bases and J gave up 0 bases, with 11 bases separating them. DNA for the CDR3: TGTGCCAGCAGTTACTCTTCTGACATTCTGAACACTGAAGCTTTCTTT. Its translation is CASSYSSDILNTEAFF.

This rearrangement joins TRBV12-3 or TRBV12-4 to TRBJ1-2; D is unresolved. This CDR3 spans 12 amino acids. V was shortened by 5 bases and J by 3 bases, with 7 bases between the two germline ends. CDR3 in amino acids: CASSLRDYGYTF. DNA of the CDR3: TGTGCCAGCAGTCTCCGGGACTATGGCTACACCTTC.

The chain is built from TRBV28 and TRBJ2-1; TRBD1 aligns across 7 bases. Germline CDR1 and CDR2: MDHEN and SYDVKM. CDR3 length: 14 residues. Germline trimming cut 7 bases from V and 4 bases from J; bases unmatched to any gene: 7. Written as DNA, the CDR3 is TGTGCCAGCACCTCGACAGGGAGTTACAATGAGCAGTTCTTC. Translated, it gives CASTSTGSYNEQFF.

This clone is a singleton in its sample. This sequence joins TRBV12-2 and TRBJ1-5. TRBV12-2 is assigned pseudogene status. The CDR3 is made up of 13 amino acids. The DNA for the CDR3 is TGTGCAAGTCGCTTTAGCTCAGCCCAGCCCCAGCATTTT. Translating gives CASRFSSAQPQHF.

CDR3 coding DNA: TGTGCCAGCAGCCCGAAGGACAGGCAGAATGGCTACACCTTC. It specifies CASSPKDRQNGYTF. J is TRBJ1-2 and V is TRBV7-9; 7 bases are shared with TRBD1. The V segment lost 5 bases and the J segment 6 bases; nucleotides outside the gene matches: 9. CDR3 length: 14 amino acids. Germline loops: CDR1 SEHNR, CDR2 FQNEAQ (reference sequence).

The CDR3 nucleotides read TGTGCCAGCAGCCAAGAAGGGGGTACTAATGAAAAACTGTTTTTT. This gives the protein CASSQEGGTNEKLFF. The chain couples TRBV4-2 to TRBJ1-4, with TRBD1 as a possible D gene (6 bases). CDR1 is LGHNA, CDR2 YNFKEQ, per germline. CDR3 length equals 15 residues. V lost 0 bases, J lost 2 bases, and 7 bases lay in between.

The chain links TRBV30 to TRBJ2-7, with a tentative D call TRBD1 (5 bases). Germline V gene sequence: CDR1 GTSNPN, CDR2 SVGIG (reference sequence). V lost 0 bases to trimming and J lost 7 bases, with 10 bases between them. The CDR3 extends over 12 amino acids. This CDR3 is CAWSVQVWEQYF. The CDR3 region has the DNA TGTGCCTGGAGTGTACAGGTTTGGGAGCAGTACTTC.

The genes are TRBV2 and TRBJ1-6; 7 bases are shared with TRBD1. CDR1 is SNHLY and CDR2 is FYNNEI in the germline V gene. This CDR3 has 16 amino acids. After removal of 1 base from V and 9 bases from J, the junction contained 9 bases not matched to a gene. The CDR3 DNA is TGTGCCAGCAGTGAAGGAGGGGGCGTAGGGGGTTCACCCCTCCACTTT. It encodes CASSEGGGVGGSPLHF.